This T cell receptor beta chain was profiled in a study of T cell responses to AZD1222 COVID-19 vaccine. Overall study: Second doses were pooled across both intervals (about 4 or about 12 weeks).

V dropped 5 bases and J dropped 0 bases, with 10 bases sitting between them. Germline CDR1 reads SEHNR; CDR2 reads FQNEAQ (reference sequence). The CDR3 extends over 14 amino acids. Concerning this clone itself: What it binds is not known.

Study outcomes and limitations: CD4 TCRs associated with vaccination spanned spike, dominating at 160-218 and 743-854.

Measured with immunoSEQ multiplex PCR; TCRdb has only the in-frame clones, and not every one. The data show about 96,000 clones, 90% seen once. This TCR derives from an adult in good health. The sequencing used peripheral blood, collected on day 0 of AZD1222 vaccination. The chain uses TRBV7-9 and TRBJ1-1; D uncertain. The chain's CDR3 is CASSETRVNTEAFF. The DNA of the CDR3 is TGTGCCAGCAGCGAAACGAGGGTGAACACTGAAGCTTTCTTT.